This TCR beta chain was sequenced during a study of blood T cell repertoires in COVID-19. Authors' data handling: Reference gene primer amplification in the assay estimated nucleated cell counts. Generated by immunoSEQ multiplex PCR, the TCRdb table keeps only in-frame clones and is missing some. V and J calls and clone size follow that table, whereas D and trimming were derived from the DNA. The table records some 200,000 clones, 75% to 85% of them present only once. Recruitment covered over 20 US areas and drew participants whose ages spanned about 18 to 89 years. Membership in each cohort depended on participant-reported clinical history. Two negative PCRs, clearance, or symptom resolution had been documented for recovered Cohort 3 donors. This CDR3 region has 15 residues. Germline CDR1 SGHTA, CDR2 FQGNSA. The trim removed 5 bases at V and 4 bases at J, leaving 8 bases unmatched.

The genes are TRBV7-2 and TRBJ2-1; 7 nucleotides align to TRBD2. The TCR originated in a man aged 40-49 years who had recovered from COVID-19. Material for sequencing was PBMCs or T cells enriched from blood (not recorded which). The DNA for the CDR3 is TGTGCCAGCAGCCTCTTGGGGGGGGTTTACAATGAGCAGTTCTTC. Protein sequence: CASSLLGGVYNEQFF.